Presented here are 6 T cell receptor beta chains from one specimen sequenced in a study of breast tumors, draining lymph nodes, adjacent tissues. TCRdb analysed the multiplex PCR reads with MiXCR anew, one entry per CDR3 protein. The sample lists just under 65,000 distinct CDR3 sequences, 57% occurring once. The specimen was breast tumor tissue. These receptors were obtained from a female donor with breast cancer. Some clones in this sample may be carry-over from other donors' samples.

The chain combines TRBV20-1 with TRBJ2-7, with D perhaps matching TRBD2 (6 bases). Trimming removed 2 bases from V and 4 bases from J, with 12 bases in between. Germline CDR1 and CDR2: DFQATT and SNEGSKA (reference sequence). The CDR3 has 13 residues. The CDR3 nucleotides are TGCAGTGCTAGATCCAGCGGGTCGTACGAGCAGTACTTC. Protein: CSARSSGSYEQYF.

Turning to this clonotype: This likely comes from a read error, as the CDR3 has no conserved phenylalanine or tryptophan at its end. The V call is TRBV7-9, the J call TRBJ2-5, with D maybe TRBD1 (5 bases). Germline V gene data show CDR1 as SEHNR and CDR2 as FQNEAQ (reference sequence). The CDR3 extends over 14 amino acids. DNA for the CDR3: TGTGCCAGCACCGACTCAGGGCGACAAGAGGCCCAGTACCTC. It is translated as CASTDSGRQEAQYL.

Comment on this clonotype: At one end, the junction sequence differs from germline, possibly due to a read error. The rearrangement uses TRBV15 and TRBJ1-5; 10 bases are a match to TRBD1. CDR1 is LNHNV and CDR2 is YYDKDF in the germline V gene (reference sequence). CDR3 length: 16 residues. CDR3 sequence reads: CATSRRDRGSKQPQHF. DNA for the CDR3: TGTGCCACCAGCAGGCGGGACAGGGGTAGCAAACAGCCCCAGCATTTT.

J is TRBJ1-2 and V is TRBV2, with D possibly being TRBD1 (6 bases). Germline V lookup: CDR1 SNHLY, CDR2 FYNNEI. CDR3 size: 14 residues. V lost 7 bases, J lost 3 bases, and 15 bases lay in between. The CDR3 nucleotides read TGTGCCAGCACATGGGCGGGGGGCGACTATGGCTACACCTTC. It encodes CASTWAGGDYGYTF.

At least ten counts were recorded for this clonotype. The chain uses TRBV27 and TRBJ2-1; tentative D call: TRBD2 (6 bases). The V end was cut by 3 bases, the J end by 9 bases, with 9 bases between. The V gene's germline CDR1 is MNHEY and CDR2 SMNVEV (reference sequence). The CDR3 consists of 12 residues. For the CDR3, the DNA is TGTGCCAGCAGTTTGGGAGGCCGTGAGCAGTTCTTC. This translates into CASSLGGREQFF.

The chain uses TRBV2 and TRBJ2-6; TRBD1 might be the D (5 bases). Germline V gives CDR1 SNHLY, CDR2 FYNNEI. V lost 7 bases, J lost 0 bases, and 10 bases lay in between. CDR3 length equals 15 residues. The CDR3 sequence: CASKGVRSGANVLTF. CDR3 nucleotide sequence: TGTGCCAGCAAAGGGGTCCGCTCTGGGGCCAACGTCCTGACTTTC.